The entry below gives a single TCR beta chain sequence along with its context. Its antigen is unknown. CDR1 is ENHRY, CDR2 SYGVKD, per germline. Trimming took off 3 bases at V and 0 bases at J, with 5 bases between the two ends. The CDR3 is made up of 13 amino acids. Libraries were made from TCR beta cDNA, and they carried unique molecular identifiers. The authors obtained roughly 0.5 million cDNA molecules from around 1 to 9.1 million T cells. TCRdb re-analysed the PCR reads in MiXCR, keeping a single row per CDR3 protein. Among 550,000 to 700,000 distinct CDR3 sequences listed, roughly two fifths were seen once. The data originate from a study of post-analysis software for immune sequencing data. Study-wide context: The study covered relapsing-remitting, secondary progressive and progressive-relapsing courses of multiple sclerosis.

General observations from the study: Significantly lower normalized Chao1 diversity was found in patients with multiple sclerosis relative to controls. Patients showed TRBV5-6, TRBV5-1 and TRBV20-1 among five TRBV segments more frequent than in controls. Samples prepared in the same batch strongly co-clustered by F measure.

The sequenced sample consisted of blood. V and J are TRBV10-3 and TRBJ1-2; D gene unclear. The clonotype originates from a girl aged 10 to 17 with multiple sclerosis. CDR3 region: CAISDGTNYGYTF. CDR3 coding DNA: TGTGCCATCAGTGACGGGACTAACTATGGCTACACCTTC.